This T cell receptor (beta chain) originates from a study of T-cell memory formation after mild COVID-19. Overall study results and limits: Whereas later expanders leaned CD4+, clones contracting day 15 to 85 showed a balanced CD4/CD8 makeup. Contracting CD8+ clones were enriched in EMRA, CD4+ mainly in CM and EM.

This clonotype was observed once. The antigen is not known. CDR1 is MGHRA and CDR2 is YSYEKL in the germline V gene. After removal of 0 bases from V and 5 bases from J, the junction contained 9 bases not matched to a gene. CDR3 length: 16 residues. 5'RACE primed at constant segments yielded TCR alpha and TCR beta cDNA libraries bearing sample barcodes and UMIs. TCRdb re-derived calls from the 5' RACE reads in MiXCR, one entry per CDR3 protein. The sample lists approximately 500,000 distinct CDR3 sequences, around 27% seen once, with under 15% in the top ten. Sequencing used PBMCs or a T cell subset sorted from them (not recorded which). The sequence was obtained from an adult woman who had mild COVID-19 (a few samples of this study predate the infection). Cell type and time point are not known. The chain uses TRBV4-1 and TRBJ2-5; 7 nucleotides match TRBD2. In DNA form, the CDR3 reads TGCGCCAGCAGCCAAGAGGGACTAAAGGTGGGGGAGACCCAGTACTTC. This gives the protein CASSQEGLKVGETQYF.